This entry describes one T cell receptor beta chain. This specimen belongs to a study of blood T cell repertoires in COVID-19. TCRdb's table, derived via immunoSEQ multiplex PCR, lists solely in-frame clones and lacks some. The sample consists of 65,000 to 85,000 clones, about 86% of them appearing once. The V gene's germline CDR1 is KGHSH and CDR2 LQKENI. The ends were cut back, 3 bases at V and 4 bases at J, with 12 bases in the middle. This CDR3 is 14 amino acids long. The source material was peripheral blood. The chain joins TRBV18 to TRBJ1-2; perhaps TRBD1 as D (6 bases). The receptor's source is a man aged 80 or over with COVID-19, enrolled during active disease. CDR3 nucleotide sequence: TGTGCCAGCTCACCTCGGACAGATCTCTATGGCTACACCTTC. It is translated as CASSPRTDLYGYTF.